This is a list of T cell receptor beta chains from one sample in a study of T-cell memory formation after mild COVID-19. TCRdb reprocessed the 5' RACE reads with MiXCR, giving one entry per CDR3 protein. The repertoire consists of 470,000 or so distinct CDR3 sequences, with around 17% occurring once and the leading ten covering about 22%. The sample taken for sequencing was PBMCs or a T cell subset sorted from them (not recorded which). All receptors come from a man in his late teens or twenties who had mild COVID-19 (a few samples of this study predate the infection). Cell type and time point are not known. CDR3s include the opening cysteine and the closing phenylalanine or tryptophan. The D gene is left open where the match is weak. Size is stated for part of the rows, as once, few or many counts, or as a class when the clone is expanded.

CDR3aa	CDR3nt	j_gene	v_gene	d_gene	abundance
CSATDPTREGNTIYF	TGCAGTGCCACCGACCCGACCCGGGAGGGAAACACCATATATTTT	TRBJ1-3	TRBV20-1	-	-
CASGFGTGINEQYF	TGTGCTAGTGGTTTCGGGACAGGGATCAACGAGCAGTACTTC	TRBJ2-7	TRBV12-5	TRBD1	-
CASSPHLPGDYGYTF	TGTGCCAGCAGCCCCCACCTTCCGGGAGACTATGGCTACACCTTC	TRBJ1-2	TRBV7-9	-	-
CATSDPAGGYGYTF	TGTGCCACCAGTGATCCGGCAGGGGGCTACGGCTACACCTTC	TRBJ1-2	TRBV24-1	TRBD1	-
CASSESSIRTEAFF	TGCGCCAGCAGTGAAAGCTCCATAAGGACTGAAGCTTTCTTT	TRBJ1-1	TRBV10-2	-	-
CASSYRDGNSPLHF	TGTGCCAGCAGTTACCGGGACGGGAATTCACCCCTCCACTTT	TRBJ1-6	TRBV5-6	-	few
CASSRLVSDTQYF	TGTGCCAGCAGCAGACTAGTTTCAGATACGCAGTATTTT	TRBJ2-3	TRBV7-2	-	few
CASSVRDTQETQYF	TGCGCCAGCAGCGTCCGGGACACCCAAGAGACCCAGTACTTC	TRBJ2-5	TRBV5-1	-	-
CSGRQETQYF	TGTTCGGGCAGACAAGAGACCCAGTACTTC	TRBJ2-5	TRBV20-1	-	-
CASSPSLGLAGYEQYF	TGTGCCAGCAGCCCGAGCCTAGGACTAGCGGGGTACGAGCAGTACTTC	TRBJ2-7	TRBV7-8	TRBD2	few
CASSPGQAWYGYTF	TGTGCCAGCAGTCCGGGGCAGGCTTGGTATGGCTACACCTTC	TRBJ1-2	TRBV28	-	-